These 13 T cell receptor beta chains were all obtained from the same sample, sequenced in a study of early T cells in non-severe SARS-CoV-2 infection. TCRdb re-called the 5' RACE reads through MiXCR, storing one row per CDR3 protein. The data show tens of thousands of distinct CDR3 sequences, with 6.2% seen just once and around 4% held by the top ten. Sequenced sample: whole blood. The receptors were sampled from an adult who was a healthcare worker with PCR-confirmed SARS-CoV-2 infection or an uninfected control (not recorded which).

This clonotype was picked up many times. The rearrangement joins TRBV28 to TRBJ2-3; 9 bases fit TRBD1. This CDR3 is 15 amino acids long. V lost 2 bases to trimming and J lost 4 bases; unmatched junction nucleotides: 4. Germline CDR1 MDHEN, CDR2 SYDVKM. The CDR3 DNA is TGTGCCAGCAGTTTAAGGGGACAGGGCCCAGATACGCAGTATTTT. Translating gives CASSLRGQGPDTQYF.

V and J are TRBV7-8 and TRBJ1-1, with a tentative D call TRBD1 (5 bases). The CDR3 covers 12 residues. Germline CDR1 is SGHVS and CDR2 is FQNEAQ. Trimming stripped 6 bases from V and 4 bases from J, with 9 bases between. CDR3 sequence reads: CASSNGGTEAFF. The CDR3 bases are TGTGCCAGCAGTAACGGGGGCACTGAAGCTTTCTTT. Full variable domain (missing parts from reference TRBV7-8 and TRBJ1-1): GAGVSQSPRYKVAKRGQDVALRCDPISGHVSLFWYQQALGQGPEFLTYFQNEAQLDKSGLPSDRFFAERPEGSVSTLKIQRTQQEDSAVYLCASSNGGTEAFFGQGTRLTVV.

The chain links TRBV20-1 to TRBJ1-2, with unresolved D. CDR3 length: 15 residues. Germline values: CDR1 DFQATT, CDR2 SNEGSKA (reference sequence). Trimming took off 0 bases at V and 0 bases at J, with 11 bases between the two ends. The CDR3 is CSARDRRSSNYGYTF. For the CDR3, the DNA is TGCAGTGCTAGAGATCGGCGCAGTTCTAACTATGGCTACACCTTC.

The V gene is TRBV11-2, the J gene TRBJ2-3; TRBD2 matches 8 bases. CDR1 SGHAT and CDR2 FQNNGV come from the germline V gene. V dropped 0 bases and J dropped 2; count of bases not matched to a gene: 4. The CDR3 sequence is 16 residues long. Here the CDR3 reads CASSLELAGLTDTQYF. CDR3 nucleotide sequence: TGTGCCAGCAGCTTAGAATTAGCGGGGCTCACAGATACGCAGTATTTT.

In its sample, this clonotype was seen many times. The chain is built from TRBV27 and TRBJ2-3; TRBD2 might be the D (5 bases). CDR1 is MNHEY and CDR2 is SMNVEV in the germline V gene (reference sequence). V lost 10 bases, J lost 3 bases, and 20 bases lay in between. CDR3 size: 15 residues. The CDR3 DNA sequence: TGTGCCATCCGGCGAGGAGTAGCGACAACAGATACGCAGTATTTT. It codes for CAIRRGVATTDTQYF.

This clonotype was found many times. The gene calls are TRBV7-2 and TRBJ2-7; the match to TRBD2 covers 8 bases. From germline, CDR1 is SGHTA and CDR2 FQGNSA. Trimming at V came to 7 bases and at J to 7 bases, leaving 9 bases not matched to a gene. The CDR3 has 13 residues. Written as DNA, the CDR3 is TGTGCCAGCACCCTTAGCGGGGCGGGGGAGCAGTACTTC. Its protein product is CASTLSGAGEQYF.

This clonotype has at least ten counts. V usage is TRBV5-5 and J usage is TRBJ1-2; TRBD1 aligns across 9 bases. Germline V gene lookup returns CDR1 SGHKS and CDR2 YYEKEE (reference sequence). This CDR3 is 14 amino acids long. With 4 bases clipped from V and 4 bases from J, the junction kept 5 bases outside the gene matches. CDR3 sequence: CASSPGQGIYGYTF. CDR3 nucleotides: TGTGCCAGCAGCCCAGGACAGGGGATCTATGGCTACACCTTC.

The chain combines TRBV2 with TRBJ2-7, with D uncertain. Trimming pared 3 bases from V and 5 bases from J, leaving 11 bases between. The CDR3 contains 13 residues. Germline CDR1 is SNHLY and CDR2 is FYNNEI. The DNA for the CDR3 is TGTGCCAGCAGTGAGGGATGGGGTAACGAGCAGTACTTC. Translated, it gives CASSEGWGNEQYF.

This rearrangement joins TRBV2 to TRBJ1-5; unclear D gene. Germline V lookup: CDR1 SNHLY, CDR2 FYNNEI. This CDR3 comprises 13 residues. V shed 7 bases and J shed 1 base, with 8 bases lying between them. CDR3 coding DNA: TGTGCCAGCAAGCGGGAAAGCAATCAGCCCCAGCATTTT. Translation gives CASKRESNQPQHF.

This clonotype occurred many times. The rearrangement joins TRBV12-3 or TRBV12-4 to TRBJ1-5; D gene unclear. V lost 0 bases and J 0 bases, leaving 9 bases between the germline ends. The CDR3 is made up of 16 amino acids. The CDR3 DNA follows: TGTGCCAGCAGTTTAGCTCCAGTATATAGCAATCAGCCCCAGCATTTT. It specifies CASSLAPVYSNQPQHF.

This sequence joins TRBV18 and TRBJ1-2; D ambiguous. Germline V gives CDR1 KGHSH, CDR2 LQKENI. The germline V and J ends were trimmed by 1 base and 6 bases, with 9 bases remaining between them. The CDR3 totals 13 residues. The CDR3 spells CASSPQGGDGYTF. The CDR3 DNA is TGTGCCAGCTCACCACAGGGTGGGGATGGCTACACCTTC.

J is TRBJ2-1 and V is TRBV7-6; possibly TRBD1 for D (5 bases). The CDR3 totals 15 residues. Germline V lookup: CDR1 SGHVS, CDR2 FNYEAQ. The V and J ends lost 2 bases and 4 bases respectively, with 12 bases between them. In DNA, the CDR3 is TGTGCCAGCAGCTTATTTGCGGACATGTACAATGAGCAGTTCTTC. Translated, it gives CASSLFADMYNEQFF.

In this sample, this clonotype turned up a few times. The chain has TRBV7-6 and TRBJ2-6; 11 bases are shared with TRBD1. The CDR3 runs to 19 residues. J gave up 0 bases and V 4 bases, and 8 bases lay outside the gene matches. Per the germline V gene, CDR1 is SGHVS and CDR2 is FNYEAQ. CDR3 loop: CASSSISGTGGSGANVLTF. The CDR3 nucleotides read TGTGCCAGCAGCTCCATCTCCGGGACAGGGGGCTCTGGGGCCAACGTCCTGACTTTC.